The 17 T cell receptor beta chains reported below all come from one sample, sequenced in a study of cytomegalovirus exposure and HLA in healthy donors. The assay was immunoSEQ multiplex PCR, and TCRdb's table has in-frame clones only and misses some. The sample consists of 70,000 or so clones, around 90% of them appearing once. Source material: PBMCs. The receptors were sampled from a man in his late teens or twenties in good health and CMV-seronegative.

The CDR3: CASSVGPNRATDTQYF. CDR3 DNA: TGTGCCAGCAGCGTAGGTCCTAACAGGGCCACAGATACGCAGTATTTT. The chain combines TRBV9 with TRBJ2-3, with a weak D call TRBD1 (6 bases). The V gene lost 0 bases and the J gene lost 2 bases, with 13 bases spanning the gap. This CDR3 region has 16 residues. Germline V lookup: CDR1 SGDLS, CDR2 YYNGEE.

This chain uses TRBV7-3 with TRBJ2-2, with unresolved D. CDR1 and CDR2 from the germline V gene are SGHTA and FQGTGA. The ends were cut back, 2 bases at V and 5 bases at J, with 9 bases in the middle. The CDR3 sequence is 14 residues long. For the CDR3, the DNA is TGTGCCAGCAGCTTATCAGCCAGGACCGGGGAGCTGTTTTTT. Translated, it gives CASSLSARTGELFF.

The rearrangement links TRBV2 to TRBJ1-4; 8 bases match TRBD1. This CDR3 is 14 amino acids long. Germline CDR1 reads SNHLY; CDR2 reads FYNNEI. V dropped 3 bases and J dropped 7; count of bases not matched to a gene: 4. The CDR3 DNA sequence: TGTGCCAGCAGTGATGGACAGGGAATTGAAAAACTGTTTTTT. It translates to CASSDGQGIEKLFF. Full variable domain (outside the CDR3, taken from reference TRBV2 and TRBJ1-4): EPEVTQTPSHQVTQMGQEVILRCVPISNHLYFYWYRQILGQKVEFLVSFYNNEISEKSEIFDDQFSVERPDGSNFTLKIRSTKLEDSAMYFCASSDGQGIEKLFFGSGTQLSVL.

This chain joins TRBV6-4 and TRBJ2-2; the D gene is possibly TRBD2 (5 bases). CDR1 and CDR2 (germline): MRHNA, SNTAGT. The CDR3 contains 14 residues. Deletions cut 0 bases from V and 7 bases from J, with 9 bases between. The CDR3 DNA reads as TGTGCCAGCAGTGACTCGTCCGAGGGCGGGGAGCTGTTTTTT. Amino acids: CASSDSSEGGELFF.

The CDR3 sequence: CASSPRDSRASNQPQHF. The CDR3 DNA reads TGTGCCAGCAGCCCACGGGACAGCCGGGCAAGCAATCAGCCCCAGCATTTT. V gene TRBV7-8 combines with J gene TRBJ1-5; the match to TRBD1 covers 7 bases. The CDR3 is 17 residues long. With V trimmed by 5 bases and J by 1 base, 11 bases remained unmatched. Germline V gives CDR1 SGHVS, CDR2 FQNEAQ.

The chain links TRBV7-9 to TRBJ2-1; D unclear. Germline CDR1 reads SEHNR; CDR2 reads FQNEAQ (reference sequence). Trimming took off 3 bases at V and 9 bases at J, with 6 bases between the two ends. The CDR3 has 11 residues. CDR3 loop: CASSLELEQFF. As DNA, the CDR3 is TGTGCCAGCAGCTTGGAGCTTGAGCAGTTCTTC. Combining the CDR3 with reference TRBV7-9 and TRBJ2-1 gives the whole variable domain DTGVSQNPRHKITKRGQNVTFRCDPISEHNRLYWYRQTLGQGPEFLTYFQNEAQLEKSRLLSDRFSAERPKGSFSTLEIQRTEQGDSAMYLCASSLELEQFFGPGTRLTVL.

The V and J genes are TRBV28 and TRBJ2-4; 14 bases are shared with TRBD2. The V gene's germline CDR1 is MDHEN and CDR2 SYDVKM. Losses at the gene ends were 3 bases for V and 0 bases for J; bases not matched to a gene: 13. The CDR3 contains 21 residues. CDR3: CASSLPSGRLAGGRAKNIQYF. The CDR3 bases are TGTGCCAGCAGTTTGCCCTCGGGGAGACTAGCGGGGGGGAGAGCCAAAAACATTCAGTACTTC.

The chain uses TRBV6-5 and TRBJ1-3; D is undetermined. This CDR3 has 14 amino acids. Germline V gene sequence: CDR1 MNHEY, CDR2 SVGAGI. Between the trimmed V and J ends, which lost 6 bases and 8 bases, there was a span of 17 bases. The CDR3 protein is CASSRLGLQDTIYF. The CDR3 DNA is TGTGCCAGCAGCAGGTTGGGCCTTCAGGACACCATATATTTT.

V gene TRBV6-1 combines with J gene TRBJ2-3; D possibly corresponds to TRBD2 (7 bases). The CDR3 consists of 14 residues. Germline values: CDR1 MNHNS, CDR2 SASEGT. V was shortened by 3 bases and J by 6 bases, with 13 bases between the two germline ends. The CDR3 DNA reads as TGTGCCAGCAGTGACGCCGGGGGGCGGGATACGCAGTATTTT. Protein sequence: CASSDAGGRDTQYF.

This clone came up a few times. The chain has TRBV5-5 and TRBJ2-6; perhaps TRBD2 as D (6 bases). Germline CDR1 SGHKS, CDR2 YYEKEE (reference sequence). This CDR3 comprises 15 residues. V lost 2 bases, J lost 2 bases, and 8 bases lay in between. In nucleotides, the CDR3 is TGTGCCAGCAGCTTCAGGGAGGCTGGGGCCAACGTCCTGACTTTC. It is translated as CASSFREAGANVLTF.

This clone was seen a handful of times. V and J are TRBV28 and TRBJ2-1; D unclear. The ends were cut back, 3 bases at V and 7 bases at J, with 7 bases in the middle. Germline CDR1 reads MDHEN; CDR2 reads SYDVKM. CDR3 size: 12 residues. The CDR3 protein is CASSLRQNEQFF. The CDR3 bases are TGTGCCAGCAGTTTGCGGCAAAATGAGCAGTTCTTC. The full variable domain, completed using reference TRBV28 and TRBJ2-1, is DVKVTQSSRYLVKRTGEKVFLECVQDMDHENMFWYRQDPGLGLRLIYFSYDVKMKEKGDIPEGYSVSREKKERFSLILESASTNQTSMYLCASSLRQNEQFFGPGTRLTVL.

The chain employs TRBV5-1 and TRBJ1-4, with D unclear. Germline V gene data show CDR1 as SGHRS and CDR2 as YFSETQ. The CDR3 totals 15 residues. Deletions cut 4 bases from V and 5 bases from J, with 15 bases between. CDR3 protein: CASSGTSGSNEKLFF. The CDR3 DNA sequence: TGCGCCAGCAGCGGTACATCGGGATCAAATGAAAAACTGTTTTTT.

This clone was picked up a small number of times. The CDR3 is CASSLVFGTGGLGQYF. In DNA form, the CDR3 reads TGTGCCAGCAGCTTAGTTTTCGGGACAGGGGGCTTGGGGCAGTACTTC. The chain uses TRBV7-9 and TRBJ2-7, with TRBD1 matching over 12 bases. Germline V gene sequence: CDR1 SEHNR, CDR2 FQNEAQ (reference sequence). V dropped 1 base and J dropped 9; count of bases not matched to a gene: 10. This CDR3 spans 16 amino acids.

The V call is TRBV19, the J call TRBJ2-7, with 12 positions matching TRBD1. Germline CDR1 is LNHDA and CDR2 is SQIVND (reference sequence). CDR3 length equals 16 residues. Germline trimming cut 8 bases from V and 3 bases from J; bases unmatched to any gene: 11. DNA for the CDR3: TGTGCCAGTGCGTCGCCGGGACAGGGGGCGATCTACGAGCAGTACTTC. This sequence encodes CASASPGQGAIYEQYF.

CDR3 loop: CASSILRTSGTGEQYF. The CDR3 nucleotides are TGTGCCAGTAGTATCTTGCGGACTAGCGGGACCGGTGAGCAGTACTTC. The chain combines TRBV19 with TRBJ2-7; TRBD2 matches at 12 bases. Germline V gives CDR1 LNHDA, CDR2 SQIVND (reference sequence). CDR3 length: 16 residues. The V gene end was trimmed by 3 bases and the J gene end by 7 bases; junction bases not matched to a gene: 10.

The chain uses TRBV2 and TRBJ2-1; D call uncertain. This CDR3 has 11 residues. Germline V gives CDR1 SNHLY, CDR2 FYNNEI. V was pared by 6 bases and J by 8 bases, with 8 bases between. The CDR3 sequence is CASRLEDEQFF. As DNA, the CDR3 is TGTGCCAGCAGGCTAGAGGATGAGCAGTTCTTC.

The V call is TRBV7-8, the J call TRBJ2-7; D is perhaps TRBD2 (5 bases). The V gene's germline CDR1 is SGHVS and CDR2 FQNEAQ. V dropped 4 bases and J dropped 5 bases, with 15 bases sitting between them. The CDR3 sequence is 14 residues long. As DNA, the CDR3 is TGTGCCAGCAGCTGGCTCGGGGTTGTCGACGAGCAGTACTTC. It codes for CASSWLGVVDEQYF.